These 9 T cell receptor beta chains were all obtained from the same sample, sequenced in a study of beta chain features in type 1 diabetes. The study's findings and limits: Moderate but significant shortening of TCRB CDR3s was recorded in all four CD4+ subsets from Type 1 diabetes patients.

Investigators reverse transcribed all isolated RNA, so they sequenced expressed TCRB transcripts. Clones were read by immunoSEQ multiplex PCR, and TCRdb kept only the in-frame ones, dropping some. The sample contains 150,000 to 200,000 clones, roughly 60% of which appear only once. Antigens of these TCRs are unknown. The sequenced sample consisted of naive CD4+ T cells from blood. Receptor source: a man aged 25-40 years with type 1 diabetes.

V gene TRBV11-2 combines with J gene TRBJ2-5; 9 bases map to TRBD2. This CDR3 spans 16 amino acids. Trimming at V came to 1 base and at J to 0 bases, leaving 3 bases not matched to a gene. CDR1 is SGHAT, CDR2 FQNNGV, per germline. Here the CDR3 DNA reads TGTGCCAGCAGCTTAGGCGTAGCGGGAGACCAAGAGACCCAGTACTTC. Protein product: CASSLGVAGDQETQYF.

The chain carries TRBV5-1 and TRBJ2-4; TRBD2 matches at 7 bases. The CDR3 has 17 amino acids. Looked up from germline, CDR1 is SGHRS and CDR2 is YFSETQ. V dropped 3 bases and J dropped 5; count of bases not matched to a gene: 14. CDR3 region: CASSSHLAAQTENIQYF. DNA for the CDR3: TGCGCCAGCAGCTCGCATCTAGCGGCCCAGACAGAAAACATTCAGTACTTC.

This clone appeared a few times. The chain carries TRBV29-1 and TRBJ2-3, with 12 bases that match TRBD1. The CDR3 has 14 amino acids. J gave up 6 bases and V 6 bases, and 7 bases lay outside the gene matches. Germline V gives CDR1 SQVTM, CDR2 ANQGSEA. CDR3 region: CSVGQGAFGDTQYF. The CDR3 DNA is TGCAGCGTGGGACAGGGGGCGTTCGGGGATACGCAGTATTTT.

This clone was seen more than once but under ten times. The chain is built from TRBV5-1 and TRBJ2-3; a possible D gene is TRBD1 (7 bases). Germline CDR1 is SGHRS and CDR2 is YFSETQ. The V and J ends lost 4 bases and 0 bases respectively, with 12 bases between them. The CDR3 totals 15 residues. The CDR3 spells CASSAGQTSTDTQYF. Written as DNA, the CDR3 is TGCGCCAGCAGCGCGGGACAGACTAGCACAGATACGCAGTATTTT.

CDR3 in DNA: TGTGCCAGCAGCTTTGGACAGACAAATGAAAAACTGTTTTTT. Translated: CASSFGQTNEKLFF. The chain combines TRBV7-9 with TRBJ1-4; tentative D call: TRBD1 (6 bases). CDR1 is SEHNR and CDR2 is FQNEAQ in the germline V gene (reference sequence). This CDR3 region has 14 residues. Between the trimmed V and J ends, which lost 3 bases and 5 bases, there was a span of 10 bases.

This clone was seen only a few times. The genes are TRBV4-1 and TRBJ2-7; the D gene is possibly TRBD1 (5 bases). Germline lookup yields CDR1 MGHRA and CDR2 YSYEKL. Trimming took 0 bases from V and 5 from J, leaving 17 bases between them. This CDR3 has 16 residues. CDR3 DNA: TGCGCCAGCAGCCAAGATGTGGACAAAGGAAGAAACGAGCAGTACTTC. Translated: CASSQDVDKGRNEQYF.

This clone was recorded a few times. The chain recombines TRBV29-1 with TRBJ1-1; no firm D call. This CDR3 has 12 amino acids. Germline assignment: CDR1 SQVTM and CDR2 ANQGSEA. V gave up 5 bases and J gave up 2 bases, with 9 bases separating them. CDR3 bases: TGCAGCGTTTCCGGGCCTAACACTGAAGCTTTCTTT. Its protein product is CSVSGPNTEAFF.

The gene calls are TRBV21-1 and TRBJ1-2. TRBV21-1 is flagged as a pseudogene. The CDR3 runs 18 residues. The CDR3, as DNA: TGTGCCAGCAGCAAACGGAGTGGGATGGACGGGGGAGACTATGGCTACACCTTC. Translated: CASSKRSGMDGGDYGYTF.

V gene TRBV5-4 combines with J gene TRBJ1-4, with a tentative D call TRBD1 (5 bases). The germline V gene has CDR1 SGHNT and CDR2 YYREEE (reference sequence). Deletions cut 7 bases from V and 6 bases from J, with 13 bases between. The CDR3 totals 13 residues. CDR3 region: CASRRDGDEKLFF. The CDR3 DNA sequence: TGTGCCAGCCGCAGGGACGGAGATGAAAAACTGTTTTTT.